The subject of this entry is one T cell receptor (beta chain). Clones were read by immunoSEQ multiplex PCR, and TCRdb kept only the in-frame ones, dropping some. The table shows approximately 85,000 clones, with 85% to 90% occurring only once. This specimen comes from a study of control samples from healthy donors and cancer patients. CDR3 size: 16 residues. Between the trimmed V and J ends, which lost 4 bases and 0 bases, there was a span of 13 bases. CDR1 SGHVS and CDR2 FQNEAQ come from the germline V gene. The chain joins TRBV7-8 to TRBJ1-3; D is undetermined. This receptor was identified in a woman aged 55-75 years in good health. Sequencing was carried out using blood. CDR3 sequence (DNA): TGTGCCAGCAGCTCCTTTGTACCGAGCTCTGGAAACACCATATATTTT. Translating gives CASSSFVPSSGNTIYF. The full variable domain, its missing parts supplied by reference TRBV7-8 and TRBJ1-3, is GAGVSQSPRYKVAKRGQDVALRCDPISGHVSLFWYQQALGQGPEFLTYFQNEAQLDKSGLPSDRFFAERPEGSVSTLKIQRTQQEDSAVYLCASSSFVPSSGNTIYFGEGSWLTVV.